The entry below gives a single TCR beta chain sequence along with its context. These data are taken from a study of blood T cell repertoires in COVID-19. Study context: Sites in the United States, Italy and Spain provided acute and convalescent COVID-19 samples. From T cells, B-cell-depleted T cells, or PBMCs came the material, which was cDNA or gDNA.

Original processing notes: It was from reference gene primer amplification that nucleated cell counts were estimated. TCRdb's table, derived via immunoSEQ multiplex PCR, lists solely in-frame clones and lacks some. D and trimming were read from the DNA, whereas the V and J calls and clone size are those reported in that table. This table has about 310,000 clones, roughly 91% appearing once. With V trimmed by 3 bases and J by 4 bases, 5 bases remained unmatched. The CDR3 has 15 amino acids. Germline V gene lookup returns CDR1 KGHDR and CDR2 SFDVKD. The source of this sequence is a man in his fifties or sixties with active or convalescent COVID-19. V gene TRBV24-1 combines with J gene TRBJ1-1, with TRBD1 matching 9 bases. Sequencing used peripheral blood. The DNA of the CDR3 is TGTGCCACCAGTGATGGCGGACAGGGGAGCACTGAAGCTTTCTTT. Its protein product is CATSDGGQGSTEAFF.